Presented here are 31 T cell receptor beta chains from one specimen sequenced in a study of blood T cell repertoires in COVID-19. Sequencing used immunoSEQ multiplex PCR; TCRdb keeps in-frame clones, though not all of them. The sample includes about 140,000 clones, 76% of them seen just once. The sequencing input was peripheral blood. Source of these receptors: a woman of 80 years or more with active or convalescent COVID-19.

V gene TRBV30 combines with J gene TRBJ2-3; 8 nucleotides align to TRBD1. The CDR3 consists of 16 residues. Trimming at V came to 1 base and at J to 2 bases, leaving 8 bases not matched to a gene. Germline V lookup: CDR1 GTSNPN, CDR2 SVGIG (reference sequence). CDR3 protein: CAWSAGQGKITDTQYF. The CDR3 coding sequence is TGTGCCTGGAGTGCTGGACAGGGAAAGATCACAGATACGCAGTATTTT.

The chain employs TRBV27 and TRBJ1-1, with D maybe TRBD1 (5 bases). Germline V gene lookup returns CDR1 MNHEY and CDR2 SMNVEV (reference sequence). V was shortened by 3 bases and J by 5 bases, with 10 bases between the two germline ends. This CDR3 spans 13 amino acids. In DNA form, the CDR3 reads TGTGCCAGCAGTTTCAGGGTTAGTACTGAAGCTTTCTTT. Its translation: CASSFRVSTEAFF.

The chain links TRBV19 to TRBJ2-1; 9 bases agree with TRBD1. Germline assignment: CDR1 LNHDA and CDR2 SQIVND (reference sequence). V trimming: 3 bases; J trimming: 8 bases; junction bases outside the gene matches: 5. This CDR3 has 14 residues. DNA of the CDR3: TGTGCCAGTAGTATCGGGACAGGGAATGATGAGCAGTTCTTC. Protein: CASSIGTGNDEQFF.

The chain combines TRBV15 with TRBJ2-1; 14 positions match TRBD2. Germline V gives CDR1 LNHNV, CDR2 YYDKDF (reference sequence). CDR3 length equals 19 residues. Trimming at V came to 1 base and at J to 1 base, leaving 6 bases not matched to a gene. CDR3 loop: CATSRGGLAGGTSYNEQFF. The CDR3 nucleotides read TGTGCCACCAGCAGAGGAGGACTAGCGGGGGGTACTTCCTACAATGAGCAGTTCTTC.

The rearrangement links TRBV11-2 to TRBJ2-3, with 9 nucleotides matching TRBD2. Germline V lookup: CDR1 SGHAT, CDR2 FQNNGV. The CDR3 length is 15 residues. J lost 4 bases, V lost 2 bases, and 4 bases had no gene match. In nucleotides, the CDR3 is TGTGCCAGCAGCTTAATCGCGGGGGGGCCAGATACGCAGTATTTT. Amino acid sequence: CASSLIAGGPDTQYF.

This clone came up a few times. The chain employs TRBV30 and TRBJ1-2; D uncertain. V was cut by 0 bases and J by 6 bases, with 8 bases left in between. The CDR3 loop spans 12 amino acids. Germline V CDR1 and CDR2: GTSNPN, SVGIG (reference sequence). For the CDR3, the DNA is TGTGCCTGGAGTGTTTTGAGAGATGGCTACACCTTC. It specifies CAWSVLRDGYTF. The variable domain in full, with the rest retrieved from reference TRBV30 and TRBJ1-2, is SQTIHQWPATLVQPVGSPLSLECTVEGTSNPNLYWYRQAAGRGLQLLFYSVGIGQISSEVPQNLSASRPQDRQFILSSKKLLLSDSGFYLCAWSVLRDGYTFGSGTRLTVV.

The chain employs TRBV11-1 and TRBJ2-5; TRBD1 agrees at 7 bases. J was trimmed by 4 bases and V by 3 bases; bases with no gene match: 5. This CDR3 comprises 14 residues. Germline V gene data show CDR1 as SGHAT and CDR2 as FQDESV (reference sequence). The CDR3 coding sequence is TGTGCCAGCAGCTTCCGACAGGGTCGAGAGACCCAGTACTTC. Translated: CASSFRQGRETQYF.

This rearrangement joins TRBV7-9 to TRBJ2-7; no definite D call. The germline V gene encodes CDR1 SEHNR and CDR2 FQNEAQ (reference sequence). The V gene lost 8 bases and the J gene lost 2 bases, with 13 bases spanning the gap. The CDR3 loop spans 13 amino acids. Written as DNA, the CDR3 is TGTGCCAGCTCCCGCGACAACCCCTACGAGCAGTACTTC. This codes for CASSRDNPYEQYF.

This chain connects TRBV7-2 to TRBJ1-3; 7 nucleotides match TRBD1. The junction had 13 bases not matched to a gene; V was cut back by 5 bases and J by 0 bases. CDR1 and CDR2 (germline): SGHTA, FQGNSA. The CDR3 contains 18 residues. In DNA form, the CDR3 reads TGTGCCAGCAGCAAAGCCCGGGACAGTCTCCTCTCTGGAAACACCATATATTTT. This gives the protein CASSKARDSLLSGNTIYF.

This rearrangement joins TRBV19 to TRBJ2-7; possible D gene TRBD1, 5 bases. Germline V gene data show CDR1 as LNHDA and CDR2 as SQIVND (reference sequence). The CDR3 sequence is 15 residues long. Trimming stripped 3 bases from V and 4 bases from J, with 16 bases between. The DNA of the CDR3 is TGTGCCAGTAGTATGAATCTTCCAGGGTCGTACGAGCAGTACTTC. Amino acids: CASSMNLPGSYEQYF.

This clone was counted between two and nine times. This rearrangement joins TRBV11-2 to TRBJ2-7; 7 bases are a match to TRBD1. This CDR3 region has 15 residues. Losses at the gene ends were 5 bases for V and 4 bases for J; bases not matched to a gene: 11. CDR1 is SGHAT, CDR2 FQNNGV, per germline. As DNA, the CDR3 is TGTGCCAGCAGCCAAGGGACAGCAGAAATATACGAGCAGTACTTC. It encodes CASSQGTAEIYEQYF.

The chain recombines TRBV2 with TRBJ1-4; 9 positions match TRBD1. V lost 5 bases, J lost 7 bases, and 8 bases stayed unmatched. This CDR3 is built from 15 residues. Germline CDR1 and CDR2: SNHLY and FYNNEI. CDR3 loop: CASSTGQGRVEKLFF. CDR3 nucleotide sequence: TGTGCCAGCAGTACCGGACAGGGGCGAGTTGAAAAACTGTTTTTT.

This clone was observed a handful of times. The rearrangement joins TRBV7-9 to TRBJ1-4; no clear D. V gave up 7 bases and J gave up 7 bases, with 22 bases separating them. In germline, CDR1 is SEHNR, CDR2 FQNEAQ (reference sequence). The length of the CDR3 is 16 residues. This CDR3 is CASTYTPGFQSEKLFF. The CDR3 bases are TGTGCCAGCACCTATACACCAGGTTTTCAAAGTGAAAAACTGTTTTTT.

This clone was seen a handful of times. The rearrangement uses TRBV19 and TRBJ1-6; 9 nucleotides match TRBD1. The CDR3 consists of 16 residues. With 6 bases clipped from V and 10 bases from J, the junction kept 13 bases outside the gene matches. Germline V lookup: CDR1 LNHDA, CDR2 SQIVND (reference sequence). In DNA, the CDR3 is TGTGCCAGTAGAAGGACCGGGACAGGGCAAGTCTCACCCCTCCACTTT. Translation: CASRRTGTGQVSPLHF. Full variable domain (rest looked up from reference TRBV19 and TRBJ1-6): DGGITQSPKYLFRKEGQNVTLSCEQNLNHDAMYWYRQDPGQGLRLIYYSQIVNDFQKGDIAEGYSVSREKKESFPLTVTSAQKNPTAFYLCASRRTGTGQVSPLHFGNGTRLTVT.

The chain couples TRBV20-1 to TRBJ1-2; 8 bases agree with TRBD1. Germline CDR1 reads DFQATT; CDR2 reads SNEGSKA (reference sequence). J gave up 8 bases and V 3 bases, and 8 bases lay outside the gene matches. CDR3 size: 13 residues. The CDR3 is CSASEQGGRGYTF. For the CDR3, the DNA is TGCAGTGCTAGTGAACAGGGGGGCAGAGGCTACACCTTC.

This clone was counted between two and nine times. V usage is TRBV6-5 and J usage is TRBJ2-7, with 8 bases that match TRBD2. CDR1 and CDR2 from the germline V gene are MNHEY and SVGAGI. CDR3 length: 15 amino acids. Trimming cost V 6 bases and J 5 bases; bases outside gene matches: 12. The CDR3 region is CASSRSGVLLDEQYF. CDR3 DNA: TGTGCCAGCAGCCGTAGCGGGGTGCTCTTGGACGAGCAGTACTTC.

The chain combines TRBV6-5 with TRBJ1-6, with a tentative D call TRBD1 (5 bases). Trimming removed 6 bases at V and 9 bases at J, with 18 bases between. This CDR3 has 15 residues. Germline assignment: CDR1 MNHEY and CDR2 SVGAGI. CDR3 in amino acids: CASSQRGTVGSPLHF. The CDR3 DNA sequence: TGTGCCAGCAGCCAGCGGGGGACGGTTGGTTCACCCCTCCACTTT.

V is TRBV4-1 and J is TRBJ1-3; TRBD1 aligns across 8 bases. The CDR3 runs to 18 residues. Unmatched junction bases numbered 11, after V lost 0 bases and J lost 4 bases. The germline V gene has CDR1 MGHRA and CDR2 YSYEKL. The CDR3, as DNA: TGCGCCAGCAGCCAAGATTGGTCAGGGGGCTACTTCGGAAACACCATATATTTT. This sequence encodes CASSQDWSGGYFGNTIYF.

This clone was counted a few times. V usage is TRBV18 and J usage is TRBJ2-7, with D hard to call. CDR3 length equals 13 residues. Germline CDR1 is KGHSH and CDR2 is LQKENI. Between the trimmed V and J ends, which lost 4 bases and 3 bases, there was a span of 10 bases. This chain's CDR3 is CASSQQSGYEQYF. In DNA, the CDR3 is TGTGCCAGCTCACAACAGTCAGGCTACGAGCAGTACTTC.

The rearrangement links TRBV3-1 (or the pseudogene TRBV3-2) to TRBJ2-7, with 9 bases aligning to TRBD1. The CDR3 length is 15 residues. Germline CDR1 and CDR2: LGHDT and YNNKEL (reference sequence). Trimming at V came to 0 bases and at J to 3 bases, leaving 3 bases not matched to a gene. The CDR3: CASSQEGTGFYEQYF. In DNA, the CDR3 is TGTGCCAGCAGCCAAGAGGGGACAGGGTTCTACGAGCAGTACTTC.

With respect to this clone: This specimen includes other DNA sequences encoding the same CDR3. This chain uses TRBV19 with TRBJ1-2; 9 nucleotides match TRBD1. The CDR3 totals 15 residues. J gave up 2 bases and V 1 base, and 2 bases lay outside the gene matches. Per the germline V gene, CDR1 is LNHDA and CDR2 is SQIVND (reference sequence). The CDR3 loop is CASSIGGQGNYGYTF. Written as DNA, the CDR3 is TGTGCCAGTAGTATAGGCGGACAGGGGAACTATGGCTACACCTTC.

The CDR3 DNA sequence: TGTGCCAGCAGCTTAGGGCATACAGGGGGAGCTAACTATGGCTACACCTTC. Translated, it gives CASSLGHTGGANYGYTF. This chain links TRBV11-2 with TRBJ1-2; 8 bases line up with TRBD1. V trimming: 1 base; J trimming: 0 bases; junction bases outside the gene matches: 7. There are 17 residues in the CDR3. Germline assignment: CDR1 SGHAT and CDR2 FQNNGV.

The chain combines TRBV2 with TRBJ1-1, with D possibly being TRBD1 (5 bases). CDR1 SNHLY and CDR2 FYNNEI come from the germline V gene. Between the trimmed V and J ends, which lost 0 bases and 7 bases, there was a span of 15 bases. The CDR3 has 15 residues. CDR3 in DNA: TGTGCCAGCAGTGAAGCGCACGCGGGGGTACGTGAAGCTTTCTTT. Its protein product is CASSEAHAGVREAFF.

The chain is built from TRBV4-1 and TRBJ2-2, with D possibly being TRBD1 (6 bases). Trimming pared 2 bases from V and 0 bases from J, leaving 13 bases between. The CDR3 covers 17 residues. Germline loops: CDR1 MGHRA, CDR2 YSYEKL. The CDR3 spells CASSQTRGITNTGELFF. CDR3 nucleotides: TGCGCCAGCAGCCAAACCAGGGGAATAACGAACACCGGGGAGCTGTTTTTT.

This clone came up a few times. The chain couples TRBV11-3 to TRBJ2-1; D is possibly TRBD1 (6 bases). CDR3 size: 13 residues. V was shortened by 8 bases and J by 6 bases, with 14 bases between the two germline ends. Germline V gene lookup returns CDR1 SGHNT and CDR2 YENEEA. As DNA, the CDR3 is TGTGCCAGCCAGCCTCAGGGGTCCAATGAGCAGTTCTTC. It specifies CASQPQGSNEQFF.

The chain couples TRBV11-2 to TRBJ1-1, with D unresolved. This CDR3 region has 14 residues. V was clipped by 1 base and J by 7 bases, with 13 bases between them. The germline CDR1 and CDR2 sequences are SGHAT and FQNNGV. CDR3: CASSLALVSFEAFF. CDR3 nucleotide sequence: TGTGCCAGCAGCTTAGCCCTCGTTTCCTTTGAAGCTTTCTTT.

The chain joins TRBV27 to TRBJ2-1, with D possibly TRBD1 on 6 matching bases. The CDR3 length is 14 residues. The germline V gene encodes CDR1 MNHEY and CDR2 SMNVEV (reference sequence). Trimming shortened V by 1 base and J by 8 bases, and 12 bases separated the two germline ends. Here the CDR3 reads CASSLFFRGDEQFF. Here the CDR3 DNA reads TGTGCCAGCAGTTTATTTTTCAGGGGAGATGAGCAGTTCTTC.

The table lists this clone with a few counts. This chain uses TRBV27 with TRBJ1-2, with 8 bases matching TRBD1. The CDR3 loop spans 18 amino acids. Germline assignment: CDR1 MNHEY and CDR2 SMNVEV (reference sequence). Trimming took 2 bases from V and 4 from J; bases not matched to a gene: 15. This chain's CDR3 is CASSLVGGQGARGYGYTF. DNA of the CDR3: TGTGCCAGCAGTTTAGTGGGTGGACAGGGCGCTCGGGGCTATGGCTACACCTTC.

The rearrangement joins TRBV30 to TRBJ1-3, with a tentative D call TRBD1 (6 bases). Trimming took off 1 base at V and 8 bases at J, with 18 bases between the two ends. The CDR3 has 15 residues. In germline, CDR1 is GTSNPN, CDR2 SVGIG (reference sequence). The CDR3 reads CAWSGARGEGYTIYF. In DNA form, the CDR3 reads TGTGCCTGGAGTGGGGCCAGGGGAGAAGGATACACCATATATTTT.

The J gene is TRBJ2-1, the V gene TRBV11-2; TRBD1 might be the D (5 bases). The CDR3 totals 15 residues. With 7 bases removed from V and 2 bases from J, the gap between germline ends came to 15 bases. CDR1 is SGHAT, CDR2 FQNNGV, per germline. CDR3 sequence: CASTDHRTAYNEQFF. The CDR3 region has the DNA TGTGCCAGCACCGACCACAGGACCGCCTACAATGAGCAGTTCTTC. Filled out from reference TRBV11-2 and TRBJ2-1, the complete variable domain reads EAGVAQSPRYKIIEKRQSVAFWCNPISGHATLYWYQQILGQGPKLLIQFQNNGVVDDSQLPKDRFSAERLKGVDSTLKIQPAKLEDSAVYLCASTDHRTAYNEQFFGPGTRLTVL.

The CDR3 bases are TGTGCCAGCAGTTACTCGATGCGGGGGATAACAGATACGCAGTATTTT. Protein: CASSYSMRGITDTQYF. J is TRBJ2-3 and V is TRBV6-5, with TRBD2 matching over 7 bases. CDR3 length: 16 amino acids. The germline V gene encodes CDR1 MNHEY and CDR2 SVGAGI. Losses at the gene ends were 0 bases for V and 3 bases for J; bases not matched to a gene: 6.